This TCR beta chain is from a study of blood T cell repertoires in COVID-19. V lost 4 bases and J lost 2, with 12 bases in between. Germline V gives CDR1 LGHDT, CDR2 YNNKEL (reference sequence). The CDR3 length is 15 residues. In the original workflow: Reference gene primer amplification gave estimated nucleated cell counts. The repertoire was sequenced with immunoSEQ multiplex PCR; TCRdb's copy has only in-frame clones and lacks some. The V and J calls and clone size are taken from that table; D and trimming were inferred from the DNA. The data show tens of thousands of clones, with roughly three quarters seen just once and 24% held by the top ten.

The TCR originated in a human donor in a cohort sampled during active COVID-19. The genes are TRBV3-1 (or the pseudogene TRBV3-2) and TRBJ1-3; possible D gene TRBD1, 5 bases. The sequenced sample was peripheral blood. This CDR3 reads CASSPPGVPGNTIYF. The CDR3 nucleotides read TGTGCCAGCAGCCCTCCGGGGGTCCCTGGAAACACCATATATTTT.